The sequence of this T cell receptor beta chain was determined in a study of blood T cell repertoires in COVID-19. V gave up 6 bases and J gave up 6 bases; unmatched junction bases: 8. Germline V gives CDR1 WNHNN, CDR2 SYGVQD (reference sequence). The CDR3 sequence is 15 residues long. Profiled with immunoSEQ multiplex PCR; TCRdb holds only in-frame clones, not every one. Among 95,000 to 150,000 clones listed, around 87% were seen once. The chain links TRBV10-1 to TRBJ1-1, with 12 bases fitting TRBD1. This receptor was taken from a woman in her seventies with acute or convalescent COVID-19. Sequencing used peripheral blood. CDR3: CASRGTGGFLAEAFF. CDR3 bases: TGCGCCAGCAGGGGGACAGGGGGCTTTCTCGCTGAAGCTTTCTTT.